These T cell receptor beta chains were read from a single sample in a study of Graves' ophthalmopathy and Graves' hyperthyroidism. In TCRdb, the multiplex PCR reads were re-called with MiXCR into one record per CDR3 protein. Of 40,000 to 50,000 distinct CDR3 sequences detected, over 40% appear once; the ten largest clones hold 18%. Sequenced sample: peripheral blood. These TCRs come from an adult man with Graves' ophthalmopathy. The CDR3 runs from the conserved cysteine through the conserved F or W. A D gene is named only where the DNA matches it firmly. Clone sizes are given selectively: once, few, many, or a class where the clone is expanded.

D gene	V gene	J gene	clone size	CDR3 DNA	CDR3 protein
.	TRBV6-6	TRBJ1-6	many	TGTGCCAGCAGTTACGAGGGAGGGGATAATTCACCCCTCCACTTT	CASSYEGGDNSPLHF
.	TRBV11-2	TRBJ1-2	many	TGTGCCAGCAGCTTAGACGGGGGAATTGGCGGCTACACCTTC	CASSLDGGIGGYTF
.	TRBV24-1	TRBJ1-4	.	TGTGCCACCAGTGATTCCCGGGACACGATTAATGAAAAACTGTTTTTT	CATSDSRDTINEKLFF
.	TRBV28	TRBJ2-7	many	TGTGCCAGCAGTTCTCTCTACGAGCAGTACTTC	CASSSLYEQYF
.	TRBV29-1	TRBJ2-1	.	TGCAGCGTTCGGGGACTTCCCTACAATGAGCAGTTCTTC	CSVRGLPYNEQFF
.	TRBV7-9	TRBJ2-7	.	TGTGCCAGCAGTGAGGGAAGGGGGACCTACGAGCAGTACTTC	CASSEGRGTYEQYF
.	TRBV11-2	TRBJ2-7	many	TGTGCCAGCAGCTTACGGATCTCTGGCACCGACGAGCAGTACTTC	CASSLRISGTDEQYF
TRBD1	TRBV7-9	TRBJ2-1	many	TGTGCCAGCAGCCAACAACCGGGGACAGGGGGCTTAGGGCAGTTCTTC	CASSQQPGTGGLGQFF
TRBD2	TRBV9	TRBJ2-1	.	TGTGCCAGCAGCGAACTGGTAGCGGGAGGAAATGAGCAGTTCTTC	CASSELVAGGNEQFF
.	TRBV10-3	TRBJ1-5	.	TGTGCCTCGCATAGCGAGGCAAAAGATACGCAGCATTTT	CASHSEAKDTQHF
.	TRBV30	TRBJ1-5	few	TGTGCCTGGACACATGGGAGAGAGAATCAGCCCCAGCATTTT	CAWTHGRENQPQHF
TRBD2	TRBV24-1	TRBJ2-1	.	TGTGCCACCAGTGGCGTTAGCGGGAGACAGCACAATGAGCAGTTCTTC	CATSGVSGRQHNEQFF
TRBD1	TRBV10-3	TRBJ2-5	few	TGTGCCATCGGCCGGACAGGGGGCACAGAGACCCAGTACTTC	CAIGRTGGTETQYF
TRBD1	TRBV20-1	TRBJ1-5	many	TGCAGTGCCCCCCGTTGGGGACAGAGTAGCAATCAGCCCCAGCATTTT	CSAPRWGQSSNQPQHF
TRBD1	TRBV29-1	TRBJ1-2	.	TGCAGCGTTAGGGACAGGGGGCGAGGCTACACCTTC	CSVRDRGRGYTF
TRBD2	TRBV7-3	TRBJ2-3	many	TGTGCCAGCAGCTTAATAGGTAGCGGGTTCACAGATACGCAGTATTTT	CASSLIGSGFTDTQYF
.	TRBV2	TRBJ1-2	.	TGTGCCAGCAGTGAAGCCTGGGCGGCCGGCTACACCTTC	CASSEAWAAGYTF
.	TRBV9	TRBJ2-1	.	TGTGGCAGCAGCGTAGAGGGAAAGCATTTCTTC	CGSSVEGKHFF
.	TRBV12-3/TRBV12-4	TRBJ2-5	many	TGTGCCAGCAGTATCAGTATTGAGACCCAGTACTTC	CASSISIETQYF
.	TRBV14	TRBJ1-5	.	TGTGCCAGCAGCCTAAGTAGCAATCAGCCCCAGCATTTT	CASSLSSNQPQHF
.	TRBV7-2	TRBJ1-1	.	TGTGCCAGCAGCTTAGAGGGGCTGTGGACTGAAGCTTTCTTT	CASSLEGLWTEAFF
.	TRBV4-3	TRBJ2-2	.	TGCGCCAGCAGCCAAGAGCTGTTTTTT	CASSQELFF
TRBD2	TRBV7-8	TRBJ2-5	.	TGTGCCAGCAGCTTCGCACCTAGCGGGAGAGGACAGGAGACCCAGTACTTC	CASSFAPSGRGQETQYF
TRBD2	TRBV4-2	TRBJ2-6	.	TGTGCCAGCAGCCGACTAGCGGGAGACAACGTCCTGACTTTC	CASSRLAGDNVLTF
.	TRBV29-1	TRBJ2-7	.	TGCAGCATAAAGACCTTGGCCGAGCAGTACTTC	CSIKTLAEQYF
.	TRBV29-1	TRBJ1-1	.	TGCAGCGTTGGGACAGTCACTGAAGCTTTCTTT	CSVGTVTEAFF
.	TRBV29-1	TRBJ1-1	.	TGCAGCGCGAACGGACATGGATGGATGGCTTTCTTT	CSANGHGWMAFF
.	TRBV5-1	TRBJ1-1	once	TGCGCCAGCAGCTTCGGGACGACGGGAGGGAACACTGAAGCTTTCTTT	CASSFGTTGGNTEAFF
TRBD1	TRBV7-3	TRBJ1-1	.	TGTGCCAGCAGCGCCCTAACAGGGGTTGAAGCTTTCTTT	CASSALTGVEAFF
TRBD2	TRBV24-1	TRBJ2-1	.	TGTGCCACCAGTGATCCTAGCGGGAGGCAGTTCTTC	CATSDPSGRQFF
.	TRBV7-9	TRBJ2-7	.	TGTGCCAGCAGCTTAGTTTATACTAGAGGGGACGAACAGTACTTC	CASSLVYTRGDEQYF
.	TRBV3-1	TRBJ2-2	many	TGTGCCAGCAGCCACCACAGCGTCGCCGGGGAGCTGTTTTTT	CASSHHSVAGELFF
.	TRBV27	TRBJ1-1	.	TGTGCCAGCGGGTGGACCTGTCAGAGGAACACTGAAGCTTTCTTT	CASGWTCQRNTEAFF
.	TRBV19	TRBJ2-1	many	TGTGCCAGTAGTAAGGGGCCCCCAGAAGCCTACAATGAGCAGTTCTTC	CASSKGPPEAYNEQFF
.	TRBV6-2/TRBV6-3	TRBJ2-1	many	TGTGCCAGCAGTTACTCCACGGGGAAGGGATCCGGCAATGAGCAGTTCTTC	CASSYSTGKGSGNEQFF
.	TRBV12-3/TRBV12-4	TRBJ1-1	many	TGTGCCAGCAGCTCTGTAGTTGAAGCTTTCTTT	CASSSVVEAFF
TRBD2	TRBV29-1	TRBJ2-1	.	TGCAGCCAGGGAGCTAGCGGGAACCCCAATGAGCAGTTCTTC	CSQGASGNPNEQFF
TRBD1	TRBV20-1	TRBJ1-3	.	TGCAGTGCTCCCGGGACAGGGGCACTCTCTGGAAACACCATATATTTT	CSAPGTGALSGNTIYF
TRBD1	TRBV4-3	TRBJ1-2	many	TGCGCCAGCAGCCAAGTCGGGACAGGAAACTATGGCTACACCTTC	CASSQVGTGNYGYTF
TRBD1	TRBV11-2	TRBJ2-7	.	TGTGCCAGCAGCCTCGTGGGACAGGGGCCACACGAGCAGTACTTC	CASSLVGQGPHEQYF
TRBD1	TRBV5-6	TRBJ1-6	many	TGTGCCAGCTATACAGGGGGTAGGAATTCACCCCTCCACTTT	CASYTGGRNSPLHF
.	TRBV5-5	TRBJ2-1	many	TGTGCCAGCAGCTCGAGGGACTTCGTCTACAATGAGCAGTTCTTC	CASSSRDFVYNEQFF
.	TRBV28	TRBJ2-5	many	TGTGCCAGCAGTTTATACGGGAAGGCCCCCCAAGAGACCCAGTACTTC	CASSLYGKAPQETQYF
.	TRBV7-8	TRBJ1-4	once	TGTGCCAGCAGCTTAGTTGGGGGCGGGAATGAAAAACTGTTTTTT	CASSLVGGGNEKLFF
TRBD1	TRBV5-4	TRBJ1-2	many	TGTGCCATCCCGACAGGGGGCAATGGCTACACCTTC	CAIPTGGNGYTF
TRBD1	TRBV2	TRBJ1-5	.	TGTGCTAGAGAAGGACAGGGCCATCAGCCCCAGCATTTT	CAREGQGHQPQHF
TRBD2	TRBV5-1	TRBJ2-3	many	TGCGCCAGCAGCTTGGGACTAGCGGGGACAGATACGCAGTATTTT	CASSLGLAGTDTQYF
.	TRBV25-1	TRBJ2-7	.	TGTGCCAGCAGTGCACCTCCGTGCTCCTACGAGCAGTACTTC	CASSAPPCSYEQYF
.	TRBV10-3	TRBJ2-3	.	TGTGCCATCAGCCCTGAGACGCAGTATTTT	CAISPETQYF
TRBD1	TRBV5-6	TRBJ2-5	many	TGTGCCAGCAGCCACAGACAGGGGGCGAGGGGGGAGACCCAGTACTTC	CASSHRQGARGETQYF
.	TRBV6-5	TRBJ1-3	few	TGTGCCAGCAGTGAAAGGACTGGAAACACCATATATTTT	CASSERTGNTIYF
.	TRBV29-1	TRBJ1-3	.	TGCAGCGTTGGACAGCCTGGAAACACCATATATTTT	CSVGQPGNTIYF
TRBD1	TRBV20-1	TRBJ1-4	many	TGCAGTGCTAGAACCTGGGACAGCGGAATTGGTCGCCGGGAATTCGAAAAACTGTTTTTT	CSARTWDSGIGRREFEKLFF
TRBD1	TRBV5-1	TRBJ2-7	once	TGCGCCAGCAGCTCCCACGGGACAGCCGAGGGCGAGCAGTACTTC	CASSSHGTAEGEQYF
TRBD2	TRBV2	TRBJ2-1	.	TGTGCCAGCAGTTTAAGGGGAGGGGATGAGCAGTTCTTC	CASSLRGGDEQFF
TRBD1	TRBV18	TRBJ2-3	.	TGTGCCAGCTCCCGGGACAGGGGTACAGATACGCAGTATTTT	CASSRDRGTDTQYF
.	TRBV7-6	TRBJ2-1	.	TGTGCCAGCAGCCTAACGAGCGTGAGGGCCTACAATGAGCAGTTCTTC	CASSLTSVRAYNEQFF